Below, 26 T cell receptor beta chains from the same sample are listed, as sequenced in a study of metastatic and nonmetastatic thyroid tumors. Among the patients, none had received any treatment before thyroid surgery. TCRdb recomputed clones from the PCR reads via MiXCR. The profile covers approximately 40,000 clones, with about an eighth appearing a single time and 20% to 25% taken by the ten largest. Sequenced input: blood. The receptors originated from a female donor with papillary thyroid cancer or a benign thyroid nodule (not recorded which). Some clones in this sample may be carry-over from other donors' samples.

This clone was recorded many times. The V gene is TRBV20-1, the J gene TRBJ2-3; 15 nucleotides agree with TRBD2. V lost 1 base, J lost 5 bases, and 1 base stayed unmatched. CDR3 length: 15 residues. Germline CDR1 is DFQATT and CDR2 is SNEGSKA (reference sequence). The CDR3 here is CSARGGLAGGDTQYF. DNA of the CDR3: TGCAGTGCTAGAGGGGGACTAGCGGGAGGAGATACGCAGTATTTT.

At least ten counts were recorded for this clone. Here the CDR3 DNA reads TGCAGTGCTAGAGATCCTGGACTAGCGGGAGTGAAAGAGCAGTACTTC. The encoded protein is CSARDPGLAGVKEQYF. The rearrangement links TRBV20-1 to TRBJ2-7, with 13 bases lining up with TRBD2. Germline V gene sequence: CDR1 DFQATT, CDR2 SNEGSKA (reference sequence). The trim removed 0 bases at V and 7 bases at J, leaving 9 bases unmatched. There are 16 residues in the CDR3.

This clone was seen many times. The chain couples TRBV11-2 to TRBJ2-5, with D possibly matching TRBD2 (6 bases). CDR3 length: 12 residues. Germline CDR1 reads SGHAT; CDR2 reads FQNNGV. V lost 4 bases to trimming and J lost 9 bases, with 12 bases between them. In DNA, the CDR3 is TGTGCCAGCAGCTACACTAGCTCGGCCCAGTACTTC. Protein product: CASSYTSSAQYF.

This clone has ten or more counts. V is TRBV9 and J is TRBJ1-4; 9 nucleotides agree with TRBD1. After removal of 3 bases from V and 0 bases from J, the junction contained 3 bases not matched to a gene. The CDR3 covers 16 residues. In germline, CDR1 is SGDLS, CDR2 YYNGEE. The CDR3 spells CASSATGGTTNEKLFF. The CDR3 DNA is TGTGCCAGCAGCGCGACAGGGGGAACAACTAATGAAAAACTGTTTTTT.

This clone has a count of ten or more. The J gene is TRBJ1-1, the V gene TRBV27; D is perhaps TRBD1 (6 bases). Germline V gene sequence: CDR1 MNHEY, CDR2 SMNVEV (reference sequence). V shed 5 bases and J shed 6 bases, with 16 bases lying between them. The CDR3 spans 14 residues. The CDR3 DNA reads as TGTGCCAGCAGTCTAAACCGGGACACCCCTGAAGCTTTCTTT. It encodes CASSLNRDTPEAFF.

This clone was counted at least ten times. The chain joins TRBV3-1 to TRBJ1-2; no definite D call. Trimming took off 1 base at V and 4 bases at J, with 10 bases between the two ends. The length of the CDR3 is 14 residues. The germline V gene has CDR1 LGHDT and CDR2 YNNKEL (reference sequence). CDR3 coding DNA: TGTGCCAGCAGCCAAGTTCAGAACTTCTATGGCTACACCTTC. As protein: CASSQVQNFYGYTF. The full variable domain, its missing parts supplied by reference TRBV3-1 and TRBJ1-2, is DTAVSQTPKYLVTQMGNDKSIKCEQNLGHDTMYWYKQDSKKFLKIMFSYNNKELIINETVPNRFSPKSPDKAHLNLHINSLELGDSAVYFCASSQVQNFYGYTFGSGTRLTVV.

V is TRBV11-1 and J is TRBJ2-1, with 11 nucleotides matching TRBD2. J lost 6 bases, V lost 1 base, and 8 bases had no gene match. The CDR3 totals 17 residues. CDR1 and CDR2 (germline): SGHAT, FQDESV (reference sequence). Here the CDR3 DNA reads TGTGCCAGCAGCTTAGTACTAGCGGGAGACATTTTCAATGAGCAGTTCTTC. This translates into CASSLVLAGDIFNEQFF.

The chain links TRBV15 to TRBJ2-7, with D perhaps TRBD2 (5 bases). This CDR3 contains 14 residues. Germline V gives CDR1 LNHNV, CDR2 YYDKDF (reference sequence). The V end lost 0 bases, the J end lost 6 bases, and 12 bases lay between the germline ends. CDR3 sequence reads: CATSREWRSLEQYF. The CDR3 DNA reads as TGTGCCACCAGCAGAGAATGGAGGTCCCTCGAGCAGTACTTC.

This clone was observed many times. The rearrangement joins TRBV29-1 to TRBJ1-3; no clear D. This CDR3 is 14 amino acids long. Germline CDR1 SQVTM, CDR2 ANQGSEA. The V gene lost 7 bases and the J gene lost 0 bases, with 13 bases spanning the gap. The CDR3 nucleotides are TGCAGCGCCGACGGGTCCGACTCTGGAAACACCATATATTTT. It codes for CSADGSDSGNTIYF.

In the case of this clone: The CDR3 end shows no conserved phenylalanine or tryptophan, and so a read error is likely. The rearrangement joins TRBV6-2 or TRBV6-3 to TRBJ2-1; 9 nucleotides line up with TRBD2. Germline-derived CDR1 and CDR2 are MNHEY and SVGEGT. The CDR3 spans 17 residues. V lost 6 bases and J lost 10; bases outside the gene matches: 19. In nucleotides, the CDR3 is TGTGCCAGCAGCCTTGCATCTAGCGGGATGATGTCCAAGGAGCAGTTCCTC. It encodes CASSLASSGMMSKEQFL.

This clone was seen more than once but under ten times. Different DNA sequences within this sample yield the same CDR3. This sequence joins TRBV20-1 and TRBJ1-1, with a possible D match to TRBD1 (5 bases). The CDR3 covers 11 residues. V was shortened by 4 bases and J by 11 bases, with 14 bases between the two germline ends. Germline CDR1 and CDR2: DFQATT and SNEGSKA (reference sequence). CDR3 DNA: TGCAGTGCTAAGGGGAACACCGAGGCTTTCTTT. Amino acids: CSAKGNTEAFF.

This clone was seen many times. The chain uses TRBV6-1 and TRBJ2-3, with D unresolved. Trimming stripped 7 bases from V and 4 bases from J, with 12 bases between. The CDR3 is 13 residues long. Germline V gene sequence: CDR1 MNHNS, CDR2 SASEGT. CDR3 sequence (DNA): TGTGCCAGCACCAAGCGAGGCGCAGATACGCAGTATTTT. Residues: CASTKRGADTQYF.

This clone occurred many times. One end of the junction varies from germline; a read error may be responsible. The V gene is TRBV6-1, the J gene TRBJ2-7, with TRBD1 matching over 10 bases. CDR1 and CDR2 (germline): MNHNS, SASEGT. The CDR3 totals 15 residues. As DNA, the CDR3 is TGTGCCGGCAGTTCCCCCGGGACAGGGGCCTACGAGCAGTACTTC. This translates into CAGSSPGTGAYEQYF.

A remark on this clone: A much larger clone differs from this one at a single base, so this may be a read error. J is TRBJ2-5 and V is TRBV27, with 9 bases matching TRBD1. The germline gives CDR1 MNHEY, CDR2 SMNVEV (reference sequence). V was pared by 7 bases and J by 5 bases, with 11 bases of the junction left unmatched. This CDR3 is 15 amino acids long. This chain's CDR3 is CASNRWGQGCETQYF. The CDR3 bases are TGTGCCAGCAATAGGTGGGGACAGGGTTGCGAGACCCAGTACTTC.

This clone was observed many times. The chain has TRBV30 and TRBJ2-7; the D gene is possibly TRBD1 (5 bases). The V gene lost 2 bases and the J gene lost 5 bases, with 10 bases spanning the gap. CDR1 is GTSNPN and CDR2 is SVGIG in the germline V gene (reference sequence). CDR3 length: 12 amino acids. As DNA, the CDR3 is TGTGCCTGGAGTAGGGGATGGGACGAGCAGTACTTC. Translating gives CAWSRGWDEQYF.

V is TRBV20-1 and J is TRBJ2-1; D remains unclear. V gave up 1 base and J gave up 7 bases, with 8 bases separating them. The CDR3 has 12 residues. The germline CDR1 and CDR2 sequences are DFQATT and SNEGSKA (reference sequence). DNA for the CDR3: TGCAGTGCTAGAGCGGGCATAAATGAGCAGTTCTTC. Protein sequence: CSARAGINEQFF.

Ten or more counts support this clone. The chain couples TRBV30 to TRBJ2-7; TRBD1 or TRBD2 may be the D gene (5 bases each). CDR1 GTSNPN and CDR2 SVGIG come from the germline V gene (reference sequence). Trimming cost V 0 bases and J 2 bases, with 23 bases left between them. The CDR3 length is 18 residues. The CDR3, as DNA: TGTGCCTGGAGTGTACGGGCGGAGCTGGGACGGGGAACCTACGAGCAGTACTTC. Translated: CAWSVRAELGRGTYEQYF.

This clone was counted many times. The chain couples TRBV5-1 to TRBJ1-2, with 7 bases fitting TRBD1. Looked up from germline, CDR1 is SGHRS and CDR2 is YFSETQ. This CDR3 contains 14 residues. Trimming at V came to 7 bases and at J to 6 bases, leaving 12 bases not matched to a gene. The CDR3 coding sequence is TGCGCCAGCGGGGTGTCGGGAGGGACAGATGGCTACACCTTC. It encodes CASGVSGGTDGYTF.

This clone was seen a few times. The chain couples TRBV27 to TRBJ1-1; D unresolved. Germline-derived CDR1 and CDR2 are MNHEY and SMNVEV (reference sequence). V lost 2 bases, J lost 1 base, and 5 bases lay in between. The CDR3 sequence is 13 residues long. The CDR3 here is CASSLLGNTEAFF. In nucleotides, the CDR3 is TGTGCCAGCAGTTTACTGGGGAACACTGAAGCTTTCTTT.

In this sample, this clone turned up many times. This CDR3 reads CACSGKETQYF. The CDR3 DNA follows: TGTGCCTGCTCAGGAAAAGAGACCCAGTACTTC. V and J are TRBV30 and TRBJ2-5; D uncertain. Trimming pared 6 bases from V and 3 bases from J, leaving 8 bases between. This CDR3 is built from 11 residues. CDR1 and CDR2 from the germline V gene are GTSNPN and SVGIG (reference sequence). The full variable domain, rest sourced from reference TRBV30 and TRBJ2-5, is SQTIHQWPATLVQPVGSPLSLECTVEGTSNPNLYWYRQAAGRGLQLLFYSVGIGQISSEVPQNLSASRPQDRQFILSSKKLLLSDSGFYLCACSGKETQYFGPGTRLLVL.

The chain is built from TRBV6-7 and TRBJ2-7; weak D call: TRBD1 (5 bases). TRBV6-7 is an ORF for which the function is uncertain. V shed 5 bases and J shed 4 bases, with 18 bases lying between them. The CDR3 is 15 amino acids. CDR3 sequence (DNA): TGTGCCAGCAGTCGCCGCCAGGGTATGAAGTACGAGCAGTACTTC. This gives the protein CASSRRQGMKYEQYF.

As to this clone: A much larger clone differs by one base, so this may be a read error. Given the absence of the conserved phenylalanine or tryptophan at the CDR3 end, a read error is likely. The chain couples TRBV7-3 to TRBJ2-6; 8 bases line up with TRBD1. V lost 9 bases, J lost 1 base, and 2 bases stayed unmatched. This CDR3 is built from 14 residues. CDR1 is SGHTA and CDR2 is FQGTGA in the germline V gene. The CDR3 spells CARGQVSGANVLTL. DNA for the CDR3: TGTGCCAGGGGACAGGTGTCTGGGGCCAACGTCCTGACTCTC.

Only a few counts were recorded for this clone. Just one base apart from a much larger clone, this may be a read error. The CDR3 carries no conserved terminal phenylalanine or tryptophan, so it likely arises from a read error. The chain is built from TRBV10-1 and TRBJ2-5, with TRBD1 matching over 7 bases. The CDR3 runs 14 residues. In germline, CDR1 is WNHNN, CDR2 SYGVQD (reference sequence). Trimming took 6 bases from V and 4 from J; bases not matched to a gene: 8. CDR3 sequence reads: CASSRQGPGETQYL. The CDR3 DNA reads as TGCGCCAGCAGCAGACAGGGTCCAGGAGAGACCCAGTACCTC.

This clone was counted only a few times. The gene calls are TRBV27 and TRBJ2-7; 8 positions agree with TRBD1. The CDR3 loop spans 15 amino acids. Germline-derived CDR1 and CDR2 are MNHEY and SMNVEV (reference sequence). V was clipped by 10 bases and J by 1 base; unmatched bases: 12. CDR3 region: CATHPETGVSYEQYF. The CDR3, as DNA: TGTGCCACCCACCCCGAGACAGGGGTTTCCTACGAGCAGTACTTC.

This clone has at least ten counts. The rearrangement uses TRBV9 and TRBJ2-2; D is undetermined. CDR3 length equals 14 residues. Germline V CDR1 and CDR2: SGDLS, YYNGEE. The V end was cut by 0 bases, the J end by 2 bases, with 5 bases between. In DNA, the CDR3 is TGTGCCAGCAGCGTAGTCGGAAACACCGGGGAGCTGTTTTTT. Translation: CASSVVGNTGELFF.

The chain couples TRBV12-3 or TRBV12-4 to TRBJ2-7; 7 nucleotides match TRBD2. CDR3 length: 14 amino acids. Trimming at V came to 5 bases and at J to 5 bases, leaving 9 bases not matched to a gene. CDR3 amino acids: CASSPSSGRNEQYF. CDR3 coding DNA: TGTGCCAGCAGTCCCTCTAGCGGTCGGAACGAGCAGTACTTC.